The 8 T cell receptor beta chains below all came from one sample that was sequenced in a study of beta chain features in type 1 diabetes. Study-wide results and caveats: Among patients with Type 1 diabetes, TCRB CDR3s were moderately but significantly shorter in every one of the four CD4+ subsets.

Sequencing targeted expressed TCRB transcripts, as all isolated RNA had been reverse transcribed. Clones were sequenced by immunoSEQ multiplex PCR, and TCRdb holds only the in-frame ones, with some missing. This table holds 230,000 or so clones, 16% found once. No cognate antigen is known for these TCRs. Sequencing was carried out using naive CD4+ T cells from blood. The receptors here all came from a man aged 25-40 years with type 1 diabetes.

This clone was counted a few times. V usage is TRBV10-3 and J usage is TRBJ2-7; the D gene is possibly TRBD1 (5 bases). Germline CDR1 reads ENHRY; CDR2 reads SYGVKD. The CDR3 length is 14 residues. V lost 8 bases and J lost 0, with 14 bases in between. The DNA for the CDR3 is TGTGCCATCCGACCGCAGGGCAGCTCCTACGAGCAGTACTTC. This gives the protein CAIRPQGSSYEQYF.

This clone was recorded a few times. The rearrangement links TRBV7-9 to TRBJ2-5; D could derive from TRBD1 or TRBD2 (5 bases each). CDR3 length: 15 residues. Germline lookup yields CDR1 SEHNR and CDR2 FQNEAQ (reference sequence). Trimming cost V 5 bases and J 4 bases, with 17 bases left between them. CDR3 nucleotide sequence: TGTGCCAGCAGCCCGGGGACGGATCGGGGAGAGACCCAGTACTTC. Translation gives CASSPGTDRGETQYF. The entire variable domain, with the rest obtained from reference TRBV7-9 and TRBJ2-5, is as follows: DTGVSQNPRHKITKRGQNVTFRCDPISEHNRLYWYRQTLGQGPEFLTYFQNEAQLEKSRLLSDRFSAERPKGSFSTLEIQRTEQGDSAMYLCASSPGTDRGETQYFGPGTRLLVL.

This clone occurred a few times. This chain links TRBV18 with TRBJ2-7, with 8 bases that match TRBD1. With 5 bases clipped from V and 2 bases from J, the junction kept 5 bases outside the gene matches. This CDR3 region has 14 residues. Per germline, CDR1 KGHSH and CDR2 LQKENI. CDR3 amino acids: CASSSGTGAYEQYF. CDR3 DNA sequence: TGTGCCAGCTCATCCGGGACAGGAGCCTACGAGCAGTACTTC.

The V gene is TRBV5-1, the J gene TRBJ2-1, with TRBD1 as a possible D gene (6 bases). V gave up 4 bases and J gave up 4 bases, with 12 bases separating them. The CDR3 runs 14 residues. The germline gives CDR1 SGHRS, CDR2 YFSETQ. CDR3 sequence (DNA): TGCGCCAGCAGCCCGCAGGACAGTTACAATGAGCAGTTCTTC. Its translation is CASSPQDSYNEQFF.

This clone came up a few times. V and J are TRBV5-1 and TRBJ1-1; 8 bases map to TRBD1. Germline loops: CDR1 SGHRS, CDR2 YFSETQ. Trimming took 5 bases from V and 1 from J; bases not matched to a gene: 4. The CDR3 spans 14 residues. This CDR3 reads CASSRTGRNTEAFF. The CDR3 bases are TGCGCCAGCAGTCGGACAGGGAGGAACACTGAAGCTTTCTTT.

The gene calls are TRBV2 and TRBJ2-5; 8 nucleotides match TRBD1. The CDR3 is 16 residues long. J was trimmed by 0 bases and V by 3 bases; bases with no gene match: 6. CDR1 is SNHLY and CDR2 is FYNNEI in the germline V gene. Here the CDR3 reads CASSESPGGNQETQYF. The CDR3 DNA is TGTGCCAGCAGTGAGTCCCCAGGGGGCAACCAAGAGACCCAGTACTTC.

This clone was seen a few times. The sample holds other DNA sequences that translate to the same CDR3. The rearrangement uses TRBV29-1 and TRBJ2-5; TRBD2 might be the D (5 bases). The germline gives CDR1 SQVTM, CDR2 ANQGSEA. V was pared by 3 bases and J by 1 base, with 6 bases between. The CDR3 has 12 residues. The CDR3 protein is CSVEEVQETQYF. The CDR3, as DNA: TGCAGCGTTGAGGAGGTCCAAGAGACCCAGTACTTC.

The gene calls are TRBV6-5 and TRBJ2-3; no definite D call. This CDR3 spans 13 amino acids. V dropped 6 bases and J dropped 4 bases, with 11 bases sitting between them. CDR1 is MNHEY, CDR2 SVGAGI, per germline. The CDR3 loop is CASSSGVSDTQYF. The CDR3 DNA is TGTGCCAGCAGCTCCGGTGTGTCAGATACGCAGTATTTT.